This TCR beta chain was obtained from a study of molecular identifiers for immune sequencing clone quantification listed by TCRdb under 2018. Study-level background: In a replicate experiment, RNA from roughly 18,000 or 92,000 naive CD8 T cells was split into five aliquots, four of which were sequenced. This methods study used CD8 T cells to benchmark TCR RNA copy counting and molecular-identifier clustering-based TCR repertoire sequencing (MIDCIRS). General study outcomes and caveats: Highly expanded clone sizes could be underestimated if identical TCR molecules share a barcode. Naive libraries contained spiked-in Jurkat TCR RNA (around eleven copies' worth), which is not part of the donor repertoire. A single cell's worth of spiked-in Jurkat TCR RNA was reported detectable even among one million naive CD8 T cells. In CMV-specific effector cells, over 99% of molecules were held by clones above 20 RNA copies, whereas under 1% of molecules were held by such clones in naive cells. When barcode sub-clustering was not used, chimeric consensus sequences inflated TCR diversity, with chimeras reaching as high as 47%. Modeling indicated approximately 3 TCR RNA copies recovered per cell, compared with around 9.8 by digital PCR, which implies a capture efficiency of about 31%.

This clonotype was picked up many times. Its cognate antigen has yet to be identified. One base away there is no much larger clone; base qualities are not given. Library preparation used PCR. For sequencing, an Illumina HiSeq 4000 was employed. Bulk TCR libraries were prepared as previously described, using TCR primers listed in Table S5. The Qiagen AllPrep DNA/RNA kit was used to purify total RNA. Before analysis, reads from multiple sequencing runs of the same library were pooled. Regarding the original processing steps: Reads were retained only if their TCR constant sequence matched exactly, and those retained reads were trimmed to 150 nt and grouped according to their 12-nt molecular barcodes. Reads within each barcode group were sub-clustered using a 15% Levenshtein threshold, and quality-weighted consensus sequences were constructed for each RNA molecule. Non-functional sequences were removed, as were lower-count sequences one edit away from another. On the basis of fitting two negative binomial distributions, barcode sub-clusters with fewer than 20% of the maximum read count were discarded. TCRdb reprocessed the public reads (quality trimming at Q25 with fastp, clone calling with MiXCR) and kept in-frame beta chains. Duplicate CDR3 protein sequences are folded into a single record with the most common DNA and genes. Clone size and V and J calls follow TCRdb, not the original study. This sample comprises 490,000 or so distinct CDR3 sequences, roughly 23% of them detected only once. Approximately 0.8% of the sample belongs to the ten largest clones.

Libraries of naive CD8 T cells were generated from about 19,000 to 1,100,000 sorted cells, with 10%, 30% or 50% of the purified RNA used. Naive CD8 T cells, defined as CD8+CD4-CCR7+CD45RA+, were FACS-sorted into RLT Plus buffer on a BD FACSAria II. To test detection sensitivity, Jurkat RNA equal to ten TCR copies was added to samples of about 18,000-1,100,000 naive CD8 T cells. CD8 T cells were enriched using RosetteSep CD8+ T Cell Enrichment Cocktail and Ficoll-Paque, and the enriched cells then underwent ACK red cell lysis. V loses 5 bases at its end and J loses 4 bases; junction bases beyond the gene matches: 6. Counted from cysteine to phenylalanine, this CDR3 has 15 amino acids. The DNA shown is the 45-base CDR3, in frame from base 1. The germline V gene (reference sequence) yields MNHNY for CDR1 and SVGAGI for CDR2.

The V and J segments used are TRBV6-6 and TRBJ2-3; TRBD2 aligns with 10 central bases. This TCR was sampled from a human donor in good health. Some libraries in this study had Jurkat cell RNA spiked in. Sample: naive CD8+ T cells from blood, with Jurkat cell RNA spiked in. The intended sense of this specimen's cell subset or site label: FACS-sorted CD8+CD4-CCR7+CD45RA+ naive T cells. The CDR3 region reads CASSAGTSVADTQYF. The nucleotides are TGTGCCAGCAGTGCCGGGACTAGCGTGGCAGATACGCAGTATTTT.